This is a list of T cell receptor beta chains from one sample in a study of cytotoxic CD8 clonotypes in ibrutinib-treated CLL. Assay: immunoSEQ multiplex PCR; the TCRdb copy retains only in-frame clones and omits some. The data hold about 310,000 clones, with more than 65% observed a single time. The sample in question was PBMCs, obtained before ibrutinib treatment. The receptor source for this set is a human donor with chronic lymphocytic leukemia. CDR3s include the opening cysteine and the closing phenylalanine or tryptophan. Size values are once, few and many counts, or a class for expanded clones, and some rows have none.

>TRBV10-3|TRBJ1-2|NA
CAISGGDWNGYTF
>TRBV5-1|TRBJ2-7|NA
CASSSTSGTFYEQYF
>TRBV25-1|TRBJ1-4|NA
CASSEGYVSELFF
>TRBV27|TRBJ2-7|NA
CASSLSQRAYEQYF
>TRBV7-6|TRBJ2-3|NA
CASSDWDSADTQYF
>TRBV9|TRBJ2-2|NA
CASRGLSGELFF
>TRBV5-1|TRBJ1-1|NA
CASSLGQANTEAFF
>TRBV11-2|TRBJ2-5|few
CASSLIQSGVTQYF
>TRBV9|TRBJ2-2|NA
CASSVVLAGGKTGELFF
>TRBV20-1|TRBJ1-1|many
CSANMNTEAFF
>TRBV5-6|TRBJ2-1|NA
CASSRGTAEQFF
>TRBV5-1|TRBJ1-5|few
CASSSTGGRNQPQHF
>TRBV6-4|TRBJ2-1|NA
CASSDRLAGYNEQFF
>TRBV7-2|TRBJ2-1|NA
CASSLVAGSRRDEQFF
>TRBV28|TRBJ2-7|NA
CASSFLGVRGYEQYF
>TRBV27|TRBJ2-1|NA
CASSLGLAGPYNEQFF
>TRBV4-2|TRBJ1-1|NA
CASTTMEGTEAFF
>TRBV29-1|TRBJ1-5|NA
CSVEFGDSNQPQHF
>TRBV7-7|TRBJ2-7|NA
CASSPGQGGEQYF
>TRBV29-1|TRBJ2-4|NA
CSVGGGVKNIQYF
>TRBV6-5|TRBJ2-1|NA
CASSSGLARLNEQFF